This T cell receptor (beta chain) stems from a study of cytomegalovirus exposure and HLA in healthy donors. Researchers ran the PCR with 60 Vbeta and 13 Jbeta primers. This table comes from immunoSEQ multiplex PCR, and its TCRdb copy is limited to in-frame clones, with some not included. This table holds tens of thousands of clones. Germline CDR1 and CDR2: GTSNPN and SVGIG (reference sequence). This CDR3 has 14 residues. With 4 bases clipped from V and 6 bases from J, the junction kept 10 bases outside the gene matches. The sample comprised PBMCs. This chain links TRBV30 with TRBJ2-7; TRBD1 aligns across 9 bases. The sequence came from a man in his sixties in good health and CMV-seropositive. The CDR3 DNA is TGTGCCTGGACCCCCGGGACAGGGTTCGTCGAGCAGTACTTC. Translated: CAWTPGTGFVEQYF.